The 17 T cell receptor beta chains presented below share a single source sample, sequenced in a study of T cells in Graves' hyperthyroidism and ophthalmopathy. The TCR beta CDR3 regions underwent amplification using RNA transcripts as the source. A first-round RT-PCR of the TCR CDR3 used the HTBI primer set. TCRdb re-derived calls from the multiplex PCR reads in MiXCR, one entry per CDR3 protein. The sample includes some 570,000 distinct CDR3 sequences, roughly 15% of them seen just once. The sequenced sample was blood. The source of these receptors is a woman younger than 30 with Graves' ophthalmopathy.

The V call is TRBV30, the J call TRBJ1-2; 9 bases align to TRBD1. After removal of 8 bases from V and 8 bases from J, the junction contained 15 bases not matched to a gene. In germline, CDR1 is GTSNPN, CDR2 SVGIG (reference sequence). CDR3 size: 14 residues. The CDR3 DNA follows: TGTGCCGGTGACCCGGGACAGGGAACCCTCGGCTACACCTTC. This translates into CAGDPGQGTLGYTF.

This clonotype was picked up many times. V gene TRBV30 combines with J gene TRBJ1-2, with D unresolved. CDR3 size: 11 residues. V was cut by 1 base and J by 2 bases, with 2 bases left in between. The germline V gene encodes CDR1 GTSNPN and CDR2 SVGIG (reference sequence). CDR3 protein: CAWSANYGYTF. The DNA for the CDR3 is TGTGCCTGGAGTGCGAACTATGGCTACACCTTC. Full variable domain (missing parts from reference TRBV30 and TRBJ1-2): SQTIHQWPATLVQPVGSPLSLECTVEGTSNPNLYWYRQAAGRGLQLLFYSVGIGQISSEVPQNLSASRPQDRQFILSSKKLLLSDSGFYLCAWSANYGYTFGSGTRLTVV.

As to this clonotype: With a much larger clone just one base away, this may be a read error. The V gene is TRBV27, the J gene TRBJ2-2, with D perhaps matching TRBD1 (5 bases). CDR3 size: 16 residues. The V end lost 4 bases, the J end lost 5 bases, and 17 bases lay between the germline ends. From germline, CDR1 is MNHEY and CDR2 SMNVEV (reference sequence). CDR3 sequence: CASSSTGRDGTGELFF. CDR3 nucleotides: TGTGCCAGCAGTTCGACTGGCAGGGATGGGACCGGGGAGCTGTTTTTT.

This clonotype was seen just once. The chain joins TRBV6-9 to TRBJ2-5; 7 positions agree with TRBD2. Germline V gene sequence: CDR1 MNHGY, CDR2 SVAAGI. CDR3 length: 15 amino acids. With 3 bases clipped from V and 1 base from J, the junction kept 5 bases outside the gene matches. The CDR3 region is CASSYPPGGQETQYF. The DNA for the CDR3 is TGTGCCAGCAGTTACCCCCCGGGAGGCCAAGAGACCCAGTACTTC.

The chain has TRBV30 and TRBJ1-6, with 8 bases identical to TRBD1. Losses at the gene ends were 0 bases for V and 7 bases for J; bases not matched to a gene: 2. The length of the CDR3 is 14 residues. Germline CDR1 is GTSNPN and CDR2 is SVGIG (reference sequence). The CDR3 coding sequence is TGTGCCTGGAGTGTTTGGACAGGGAATTCACCCCTCCACTTT. Its translation: CAWSVWTGNSPLHF.

This clonotype came up many times. This sequence joins TRBV30 and TRBJ2-2; TRBD1 matches at 7 bases. The CDR3 is 15 residues long. Germline CDR1 GTSNPN, CDR2 SVGIG (reference sequence). The junction had 1 base not matched to a gene; V was cut back by 0 bases and J by 0 bases. CDR3 sequence reads: CAWSVQGTNTGELFF. Written as DNA, the CDR3 is TGTGCCTGGAGTGTACAGGGGACGAACACCGGGGAGCTGTTTTTT.

The rearrangement joins TRBV7-2 to TRBJ2-1; D is ambiguous. Germline lookup yields CDR1 SGHTA and CDR2 FQGNSA. This CDR3 is built from 15 residues. Deletions cut 5 bases from V and 5 bases from J, with 16 bases between. CDR3 sequence: CASSRRSSQHNEQFF. Written as DNA, the CDR3 is TGTGCCAGCAGCCGCCGTAGCTCGCAGCACAATGAGCAGTTCTTC.

This clonotype has ten or more counts. The chain links TRBV20-1 to TRBJ2-7; the D call may be TRBD1 or TRBD2 (5 bases each). In germline, CDR1 is DFQATT, CDR2 SNEGSKA (reference sequence). The CDR3 covers 12 residues. V was trimmed by 7 bases and J by 3 bases, leaving 13 bases between them. CDR3 amino acids: CSGDRQNYEQYF. The CDR3 region has the DNA TGCAGTGGGGACCGCCAGAACTACGAGCAGTACTTC.

On this clonotype itself: A single base separates this from a much larger clone, so it may be a read error. The rearrangement uses TRBV3-1 and TRBJ2-1, with D unresolved. With 0 bases removed from V and 8 bases from J, the gap between germline ends came to 14 bases. Per the germline V gene, CDR1 is LGHDT and CDR2 is YNNKEL (reference sequence). This CDR3 is built from 15 residues. CDR3 DNA: TGTGCCAGCAGCCAAGATCTACCTGGAGACCATGAGCAGTTCTTC. Residues: CASSQDLPGDHEQFF.

The chain couples TRBV14 to TRBJ2-2; 7 nucleotides align to TRBD1. V gave up 4 bases and J gave up 3 bases; unmatched junction bases: 8. Germline CDR1 SGHDN, CDR2 FVKESK. This CDR3 spans 16 amino acids. The CDR3 here is CASSRQGQLHTGELFF. The CDR3 DNA reads as TGTGCCAGCAGCCGACAGGGACAGTTACACACCGGGGAGCTGTTTTTT.

This clonotype turned up a few times. The chain recombines TRBV27 with TRBJ1-1, with 9 positions matching TRBD1. There are 14 residues in the CDR3. CDR1 is MNHEY and CDR2 is SMNVEV in the germline V gene (reference sequence). Losses at the gene ends were 6 bases for V and 3 bases for J; bases not matched to a gene: 5. CDR3 region: CASRTTGGYTEAFF. CDR3 DNA: TGTGCCAGCAGGACTACAGGGGGCTACACTGAAGCTTTCTTT.

CDR3 region: CASGTGYEQYF. Written as DNA, the CDR3 is TGTGCCAGCGGGACTGGCTACGAGCAGTACTTC. J is TRBJ2-7 and V is TRBV7-3; maybe TRBD2 (6 bases). V was cut by 8 bases and J by 3 bases, with 8 bases left in between. Per germline, CDR1 SGHTA and CDR2 FQGTGA. The CDR3 is 11 residues long.

This clonotype appeared a few times. The chain links TRBV7-3 to TRBJ1-5; no clear D. Trimming removed 5 bases at V and 7 bases at J, with 9 bases between. Per the germline V gene, CDR1 is SGHTA and CDR2 is FQGTGA. The CDR3 spans 12 residues. The CDR3 DNA reads as TGTGCCAGCAGCCTGGCAAGACAGCCCCAGCATTTT. Protein product: CASSLARQPQHF.

There are a few counts of this clonotype. The V gene is TRBV27, the J gene TRBJ2-2, with D possibly being TRBD1 or TRBD2 (6 bases each). Germline CDR1 MNHEY, CDR2 SMNVEV (reference sequence). The length of the CDR3 is 19 residues. V gave up 2 bases and J gave up 6 bases, with 25 bases separating them. Here the CDR3 reads CASSLIRGGGGGKAGELFF. The DNA for the CDR3 is TGTGCCAGCAGTTTAATCCGTGGGGGCGGAGGGGGAAAGGCCGGGGAGCTGTTTTTT.

Points on this clonotype: Since a much larger clone is just one base distant, this may be a read error. The chain combines TRBV30 with TRBJ1-1; maybe TRBD1 (6 bases). This CDR3 has 14 amino acids. CDR1 is GTSNPN, CDR2 SVGIG, per germline (reference sequence). The CDR3 DNA reads TGTGCCTGGAGTTCTAAGATAAGGGACACTGAAGCTCTCTTT. Its protein product is CAWSSKIRDTEALF.

This clonotype was detected only a few times. The chain links TRBV18 to TRBJ2-7; 12 bases line up with TRBD2. The CDR3 is 17 amino acids. The germline gives CDR1 KGHSH, CDR2 LQKENI. Trimming cost V 5 bases and J 5 bases; bases outside gene matches: 13. CDR3 sequence (DNA): TGTGCCAGCTCATCGTCTAGCGGGAGGGCCCGTACCCACGAGCAGTACTTC. This codes for CASSSSSGRARTHEQYF.

CDR3 in DNA: TGTGCCTGGAGTCGGGGGGATGGCTACACCTTC. It translates to CAWSRGDGYTF. This chain links TRBV30 with TRBJ1-2; D perhaps matches TRBD1 (5 bases). This CDR3 has 11 amino acids. Germline assignment: CDR1 GTSNPN and CDR2 SVGIG (reference sequence). The V gene lost 2 bases and the J gene lost 6 bases, with 7 bases spanning the gap.